A single sample gave rise to the 3 T cell receptor beta chains below, sequenced in a study of blood T cell repertoires in COVID-19. The data were produced by immunoSEQ multiplex PCR, yet TCRdb's version contains in-frame clones alone and is incomplete. The sample yields fewer than 250,000 clones, about nine tenths seen once. The material sequenced was peripheral blood. These receptors were taken from a middle-aged man with acute or convalescent COVID-19.

The chain recombines TRBV30 with TRBJ2-1; 7 positions match TRBD1. The germline V gene encodes CDR1 GTSNPN and CDR2 SVGIG (reference sequence). Trimming removed 7 bases from V and 0 bases from J; junction bases left unmatched: 0. This CDR3 region has 12 residues. CDR3 amino acids: CASGGSYNEQFF. In DNA, the CDR3 is TGTGCCTCAGGGGGCTCCTACAATGAGCAGTTCTTC.

The chain combines TRBV27 with TRBJ2-2; 8 bases agree with TRBD2. The V segment lost 3 bases and the J segment 1 base; nucleotides outside the gene matches: 4. The CDR3 spans 16 residues. Germline CDR1 is MNHEY and CDR2 is SMNVEV (reference sequence). CDR3 DNA sequence: TGTGCCAGCAGTTTCTTCCTAGCGGGGAACACCGGGGAGCTGTTTTTT. Translating it yields CASSFFLAGNTGELFF.

The CDR3 DNA sequence: TGTGCCAGCAGCTTCTCCGGTTTTGAGCAGTTCTTC. Translating it yields CASSFSGFEQFF. V and J are TRBV13 and TRBJ2-1; D unclear. There are 12 residues in the CDR3. Per the germline V gene, CDR1 is PRHDT and CDR2 is FYEKMQ (reference sequence). The V end was cut by 3 bases, the J end by 9 bases, with 9 bases between.